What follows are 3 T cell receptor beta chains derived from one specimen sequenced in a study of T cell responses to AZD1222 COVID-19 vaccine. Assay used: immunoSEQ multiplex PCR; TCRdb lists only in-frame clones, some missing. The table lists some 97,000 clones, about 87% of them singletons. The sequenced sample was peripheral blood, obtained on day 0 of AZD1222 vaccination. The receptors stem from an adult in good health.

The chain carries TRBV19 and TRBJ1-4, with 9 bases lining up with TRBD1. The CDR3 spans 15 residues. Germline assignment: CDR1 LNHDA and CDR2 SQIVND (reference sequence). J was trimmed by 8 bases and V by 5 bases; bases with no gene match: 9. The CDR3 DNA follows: TGTGCCAGTAGTCCCGGGGACAGGGACCCAGAAAAACTGTTTTTT. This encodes CASSPGDRDPEKLFF.

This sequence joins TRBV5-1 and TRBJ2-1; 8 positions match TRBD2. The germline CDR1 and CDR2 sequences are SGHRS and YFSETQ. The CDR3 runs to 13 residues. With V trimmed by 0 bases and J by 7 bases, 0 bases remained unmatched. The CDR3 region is CASSLAGGNEQFF. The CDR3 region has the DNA TGCGCCAGCAGCTTGGCGGGAGGGAATGAGCAGTTCTTC.

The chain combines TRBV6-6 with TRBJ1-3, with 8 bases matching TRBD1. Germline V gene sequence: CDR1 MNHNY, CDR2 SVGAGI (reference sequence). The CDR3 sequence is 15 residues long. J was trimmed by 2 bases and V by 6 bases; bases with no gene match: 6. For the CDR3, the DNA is TGTGCCAGCAGACGACAGGACAGGGCTGGAAACACCATATATTTT. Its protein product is CASRRQDRAGNTIYF.